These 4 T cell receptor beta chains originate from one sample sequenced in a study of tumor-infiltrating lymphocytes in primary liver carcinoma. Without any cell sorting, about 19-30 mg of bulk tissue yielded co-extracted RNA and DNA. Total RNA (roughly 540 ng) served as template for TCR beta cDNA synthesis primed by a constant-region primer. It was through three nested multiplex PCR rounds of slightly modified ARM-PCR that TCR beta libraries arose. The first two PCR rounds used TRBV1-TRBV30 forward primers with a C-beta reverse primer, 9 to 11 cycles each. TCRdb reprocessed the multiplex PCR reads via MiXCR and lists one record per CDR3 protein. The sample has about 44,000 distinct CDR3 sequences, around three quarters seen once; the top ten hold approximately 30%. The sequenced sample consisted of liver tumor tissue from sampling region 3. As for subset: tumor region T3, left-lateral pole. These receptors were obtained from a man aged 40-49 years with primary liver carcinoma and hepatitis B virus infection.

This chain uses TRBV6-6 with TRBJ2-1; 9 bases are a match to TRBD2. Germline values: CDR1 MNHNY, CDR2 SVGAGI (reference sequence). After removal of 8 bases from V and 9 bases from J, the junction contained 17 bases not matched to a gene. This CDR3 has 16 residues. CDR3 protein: CASQTPGSGRLSEQFF. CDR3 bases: TGTGCCAGCCAAACACCGGGGAGCGGGAGGTTGAGTGAGCAGTTCTTC.

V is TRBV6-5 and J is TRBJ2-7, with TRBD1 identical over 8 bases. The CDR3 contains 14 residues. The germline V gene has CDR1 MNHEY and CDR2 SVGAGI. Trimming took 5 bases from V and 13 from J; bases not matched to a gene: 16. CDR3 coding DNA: TGTGCCAGCAGTCCATCCCGGGACAGGATGGACCAATACTTC. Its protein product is CASSPSRDRMDQYF.

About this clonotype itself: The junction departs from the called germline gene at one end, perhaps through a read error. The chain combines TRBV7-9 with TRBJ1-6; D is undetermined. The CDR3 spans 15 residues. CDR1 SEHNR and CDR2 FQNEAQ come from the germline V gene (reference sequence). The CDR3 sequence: CASSLAIGSRSPLHF. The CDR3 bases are TGCGCCAGCAGCTTAGCCATAGGGTCTCGATCACCCCTCCACTTT.

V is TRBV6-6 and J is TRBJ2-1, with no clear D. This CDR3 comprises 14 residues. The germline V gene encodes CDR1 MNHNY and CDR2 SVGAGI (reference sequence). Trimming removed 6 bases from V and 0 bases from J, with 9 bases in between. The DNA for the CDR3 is TGTGCCAGCAGGAGCAGCCACTCCTACAATGAGCAGTTCTTC. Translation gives CASRSSHSYNEQFF.